The rows below give T cell receptor beta chains drawn from one sample of a study of blood T cell repertoires in COVID-19. The data were produced by immunoSEQ multiplex PCR, yet TCRdb's version contains in-frame clones alone and is incomplete. Counted here are around 250,000 clones, 88% occurring once; the ten biggest clones make up over 1%. Material for sequencing was PBMCs or T cells enriched from blood (not recorded which). The receptors stem from a woman between 40 and 55 years old with acute COVID-19. Both conserved end residues are part of each CDR3. Fields, in order: D gene, clone size, J gene, V gene, CDR3 DNA, CDR3 protein. The D gene is left open where the match is weak. Clone size appears in some rows only: once, few, many, or a class for an expanded clone.

d_call: -; clone_size: once; j_call: TRBJ2-3; v_call: TRBV3-1/TRBV3-2; cdr3_nt: TGTGCCAGCAGCCATGGTAGTGGGCCAGATACGCAGTATTTT; cdr3_aa: CASSHGSGPDTQYF
d_call: -; clone_size: -; j_call: TRBJ2-4; v_call: TRBV19; cdr3_nt: TGTGCCAGTGGACTAATCTTAGCCAAAAACATTCAGTACTTC; cdr3_aa: CASGLILAKNIQYF
d_call: -; clone_size: -; j_call: TRBJ1-2; v_call: TRBV5-1; cdr3_nt: TGCGCCAGCAACACGGAACAGGGCCTCTACGGCTACACCTTC; cdr3_aa: CASNTEQGLYGYTF
d_call: -; clone_size: -; j_call: TRBJ2-5; v_call: TRBV7-7; cdr3_nt: TGTGCTAGCAGCTTAGCGACGGCGGGAACGACCCAGTACTTC; cdr3_aa: CASSLATAGTTQYF
d_call: -; clone_size: -; j_call: TRBJ1-3; v_call: TRBV5-1; cdr3_nt: TGCGCCAGCAGCTTGGAGTTTAGTGGAAACACCATATATTTT; cdr3_aa: CASSLEFSGNTIYF
d_call: TRBD2; clone_size: -; j_call: TRBJ2-3; v_call: TRBV11-3; cdr3_nt: TGTGCCAGCAGCGTTGGACTAGGAAGTACCAACACAGATACGCAGTATTTT; cdr3_aa: CASSVGLGSTNTDTQYF
d_call: -; clone_size: -; j_call: TRBJ2-1; v_call: TRBV2; cdr3_nt: TGTGCCAGCAGCCCCGAGTACAATGAGCAGTTCTTC; cdr3_aa: CASSPEYNEQFF
d_call: -; clone_size: few; j_call: TRBJ2-1; v_call: TRBV6-2/TRBV6-3; cdr3_nt: TGTGCCAGCAGTTACACGCGCCCAGGGAATGAGCAGTTCTTC; cdr3_aa: CASSYTRPGNEQFF
d_call: -; clone_size: few; j_call: TRBJ1-2; v_call: TRBV11-1; cdr3_nt: TGTGCCAGCAGCCTTGACAGAACTAACTATGGCTACACCTTC; cdr3_aa: CASSLDRTNYGYTF
d_call: -; clone_size: -; j_call: TRBJ2-1; v_call: TRBV7-9; cdr3_nt: TGTGCCAGCAGCTTAGGGGCCCAGGGGAATGAGCAGTTCTTC; cdr3_aa: CASSLGAQGNEQFF
d_call: -; clone_size: -; j_call: TRBJ2-1; v_call: TRBV13; cdr3_nt: TGTGCCAGCAGCTTATCCAGTACGGGAGTGTCCTACAATGAGCAGTTCTTC; cdr3_aa: CASSLSSTGVSYNEQFF
d_call: TRBD1; clone_size: -; j_call: TRBJ1-2; v_call: TRBV5-1; cdr3_nt: TGCGCCAGCAGCGGGCCAAAGGAGGGGGCGCACTATGGCTACACCTTC; cdr3_aa: CASSGPKEGAHYGYTF
d_call: -; clone_size: -; j_call: TRBJ1-1; v_call: TRBV5-1; cdr3_nt: TGCGCCAGCAGCTTATTCCTGGCTCGTTCGAACACTGAAGCTTTCTTT; cdr3_aa: CASSLFLARSNTEAFF
d_call: -; clone_size: -; j_call: TRBJ1-1; v_call: TRBV15; cdr3_nt: TGTGCCACCAGCAGAGATTGGGGGGAGGACACTGAAGCTTTCTTT; cdr3_aa: CATSRDWGEDTEAFF
d_call: -; clone_size: few; j_call: TRBJ1-2; v_call: TRBV10-2; cdr3_nt: TGCGCCAGCAGTCAACTAACTCGGGATGGCTACACCTTC; cdr3_aa: CASSQLTRDGYTF
d_call: -; clone_size: -; j_call: TRBJ1-2; v_call: TRBV10-3; cdr3_nt: TGTGCCATCAGTGAGTCGACGACAGGCTCAAACTATGGCTACACCTTC; cdr3_aa: CAISESTTGSNYGYTF
d_call: TRBD1; clone_size: -; j_call: TRBJ1-5; v_call: TRBV19; cdr3_nt: TGTGCCAGTAGTATAGGGACAGGGAATCAGCCCCAGCATTTT; cdr3_aa: CASSIGTGNQPQHF
d_call: TRBD1; clone_size: -; j_call: TRBJ1-6; v_call: TRBV5-1; cdr3_nt: TGCGCCAGCTCGCGGGATGGACAGGGGCAGTCACCCCTCCACTTT; cdr3_aa: CASSRDGQGQSPLHF
d_call: TRBD2; clone_size: -; j_call: TRBJ2-3; v_call: TRBV4-3; cdr3_nt: TGCGCCAGCAGCCAAATGGGGACTAGCGGGGCCGATACGCAGTATTTT; cdr3_aa: CASSQMGTSGADTQYF
d_call: TRBD1; clone_size: -; j_call: TRBJ1-2; v_call: TRBV9; cdr3_nt: TGTGCCAGCAGCGTAGTGACAGGGGACTATGGCTACACCTTC; cdr3_aa: CASSVVTGDYGYTF
d_call: -; clone_size: -; j_call: TRBJ1-2; v_call: TRBV19; cdr3_nt: TGTGCCAGTATTGGCTTTTCCAGGGTTAATGGCTACACCTTC; cdr3_aa: CASIGFSRVNGYTF
d_call: -; clone_size: -; j_call: TRBJ2-3; v_call: TRBV6-5; cdr3_nt: TGTGCCAGCAGCAGGGGATTTCGCACAGATACGCAGTATTTT; cdr3_aa: CASSRGFRTDTQYF
d_call: TRBD2; clone_size: -; j_call: TRBJ2-5; v_call: TRBV5-1; cdr3_nt: TGCGCCAGCAGCAGGCTAGCGGGAGTGGAAGAGACCCAGTACTTC; cdr3_aa: CASSRLAGVEETQYF
d_call: -; clone_size: -; j_call: TRBJ1-5; v_call: TRBV4-1; cdr3_nt: TGCGCCAGCAGCCAACAACGGTCACAGCCCCAGCATTTT; cdr3_aa: CASSQQRSQPQHF
d_call: -; clone_size: -; j_call: TRBJ2-5; v_call: TRBV2; cdr3_nt: TGTGCCAGCGAAGGACAGATCCAAGAGACCCAGTACTTC; cdr3_aa: CASEGQIQETQYF
d_call: -; clone_size: -; j_call: TRBJ1-2; v_call: TRBV12-3/TRBV12-4; cdr3_nt: TGTGCCAGCAGTTCTATTAACTATGGCTACACCTTC; cdr3_aa: CASSSINYGYTF
d_call: -; clone_size: -; j_call: TRBJ2-5; v_call: TRBV28; cdr3_nt: TGTGCCAGCAGTTTTATAGCGTTGGGCGATGAGACCCAGTACTTC; cdr3_aa: CASSFIALGDETQYF
d_call: TRBD2; clone_size: few; j_call: TRBJ2-7; v_call: TRBV19; cdr3_nt: TGTGCCAGTAGTCCCCGGACTAGCGGGAGCTACGAGCAGTACTTC; cdr3_aa: CASSPRTSGSYEQYF
d_call: -; clone_size: once; j_call: TRBJ1-2; v_call: TRBV28; cdr3_nt: TGTGCCAGCAGAGGGGGGGCTCGCTATGGCTACACCTTC; cdr3_aa: CASRGGARYGYTF
d_call: -; clone_size: -; j_call: TRBJ2-1; v_call: TRBV18; cdr3_nt: TGTGCCAGCTCACCAATACAACTAGAATCAGCCTACAATGAGCAGTTCTTC; cdr3_aa: CASSPIQLESAYNEQFF
d_call: -; clone_size: -; j_call: TRBJ1-2; v_call: TRBV5-1; cdr3_nt: TGCGCCAGCAGTCTCGGTTCACAGGGAGCGCCCTACACCTTC; cdr3_aa: CASSLGSQGAPYTF
d_call: -; clone_size: -; j_call: TRBJ2-6; v_call: TRBV2; cdr3_nt: TGTGCCAGCAGTCCACGGGACTGGGGGTCTGGGGCCAACGTCCTGACTTTC; cdr3_aa: CASSPRDWGSGANVLTF
d_call: -; clone_size: -; j_call: TRBJ2-1; v_call: TRBV27; cdr3_nt: TGTGCCAGCGCTTTTCTCGGGCAGGGGAGGGTCAGCGGAAATAGGGGGTCCTACAATGAGCAGTTCTTC; cdr3_aa: CASAFLGQGRVSGNRGSYNEQFF
d_call: -; clone_size: -; j_call: TRBJ1-1; v_call: TRBV24-1; cdr3_nt: TGTGCCACCAGTGATTCTCTAGACACTGAAGCTTTCTTT; cdr3_aa: CATSDSLDTEAFF
d_call: TRBD1; clone_size: -; j_call: TRBJ2-2; v_call: TRBV5-1; cdr3_nt: TGCGCCAGCAGCTTGGGGACAGGGTCCGCCGGGGAGCTGTTTTTT; cdr3_aa: CASSLGTGSAGELFF
d_call: TRBD1; clone_size: -; j_call: TRBJ2-1; v_call: TRBV4-3; cdr3_nt: TGCGCCAGCAGCCAAGTCATTAGTTCCGGGACAGGGGGCGGGAATGAGCAGTTCTTC; cdr3_aa: CASSQVISSGTGGGNEQFF
d_call: -; clone_size: -; j_call: TRBJ2-2; v_call: TRBV5-1; cdr3_nt: TGCGCCAGCAGCTTGGGAGGGAACGGGGAGCTGTTTTTT; cdr3_aa: CASSLGGNGELFF
d_call: TRBD1; clone_size: -; j_call: TRBJ1-6; v_call: TRBV2; cdr3_nt: TGTGCCAGCACCCTAACCGATCCTGGACAGGGGGGTTCACCCCTCCACTTT; cdr3_aa: CASTLTDPGQGGSPLHF
d_call: TRBD1; clone_size: -; j_call: TRBJ1-4; v_call: TRBV7-8; cdr3_nt: TGTGCCAGCAGCTACACAGGACAGGCGGGTGAAAAACTGTTTTTT; cdr3_aa: CASSYTGQAGEKLFF
d_call: TRBD2; clone_size: -; j_call: TRBJ2-1; v_call: TRBV30; cdr3_nt: TGTGCCACAAATGGGGTAGCGGGGGCTATTGAGCAGTTCTTC; cdr3_aa: CATNGVAGAIEQFF
d_call: TRBD1; clone_size: once; j_call: TRBJ2-5; v_call: TRBV3-1/TRBV3-2; cdr3_nt: TGTGCCAGCAGCCTGGGACAGGGTATGTCTGAGACCCAGTACTTC; cdr3_aa: CASSLGQGMSETQYF
d_call: TRBD2; clone_size: -; j_call: TRBJ2-7; v_call: TRBV4-2; cdr3_nt: TGTGCCAGCAGCCAAATTGGACTAGCGGGGCTATACGAGCAGTACTTC; cdr3_aa: CASSQIGLAGLYEQYF
d_call: -; clone_size: -; j_call: TRBJ1-4; v_call: TRBV28; cdr3_nt: TGTGCCAGCAGGGAGGCGGGGGGAAATGAAAAACTGTTTTTT; cdr3_aa: CASREAGGNEKLFF
d_call: TRBD2; clone_size: -; j_call: TRBJ2-1; v_call: TRBV4-1; cdr3_nt: TGCGCCAGCAGATATACTAGCGGGAGTTTGGATGAGCAGTTCTTC; cdr3_aa: CASRYTSGSLDEQFF
d_call: -; clone_size: -; j_call: TRBJ1-1; v_call: TRBV19; cdr3_nt: TGTGCCAGTAGAGTCCCAGGGTCGATCTCTGAAGCTTTCTTT; cdr3_aa: CASRVPGSISEAFF
d_call: -; clone_size: few; j_call: TRBJ1-2; v_call: TRBV10-3; cdr3_nt: TGTGCCACCGTACAACAAACAAGATATGGCTACACCTTC; cdr3_aa: CATVQQTRYGYTF
d_call: TRBD2; clone_size: -; j_call: TRBJ2-5; v_call: TRBV28; cdr3_nt: TGTGCCAGCAGTTCTCTTGGGACGGGCGGGGGAGAGACCCAGTACTTC; cdr3_aa: CASSSLGTGGGETQYF
d_call: TRBD2; clone_size: -; j_call: TRBJ2-2; v_call: TRBV7-8; cdr3_nt: TGTGCCAGCAGCTTAACGACTAGCGGGAGAGTTGTATCCGGGGAGCTGTTTTTT; cdr3_aa: CASSLTTSGRVVSGELFF
d_call: -; clone_size: -; j_call: TRBJ1-2; v_call: TRBV19; cdr3_nt: TGTGCCATATCGGACAGAGCCACCCCTAACTATGGCTACACCTTC; cdr3_aa: CAISDRATPNYGYTF
d_call: TRBD1; clone_size: -; j_call: TRBJ1-5; v_call: TRBV30; cdr3_nt: TGTGCCTGGAGCGCCGGACAGGGTGAGCAGCCCCAGCATTTT; cdr3_aa: CAWSAGQGEQPQHF
d_call: -; clone_size: -; j_call: TRBJ2-5; v_call: TRBV19; cdr3_nt: TGTGCCAGTAGTCGCCCCTACACTAGCAGCAAAGAAGAGACCCAGTACTTC; cdr3_aa: CASSRPYTSSKEETQYF
d_call: -; clone_size: -; j_call: TRBJ1-3; v_call: TRBV7-9; cdr3_nt: TGTGCCAGCAGCTTATTTGACTCCGTCTCTGGAAACACCATATATTTT; cdr3_aa: CASSLFDSVSGNTIYF
d_call: -; clone_size: -; j_call: TRBJ1-1; v_call: TRBV4-1; cdr3_nt: TGCGCCAGCAGCCAAGATGGGGCCCGGCGGACCACTGAAGCTTTCTTT; cdr3_aa: CASSQDGARRTTEAFF